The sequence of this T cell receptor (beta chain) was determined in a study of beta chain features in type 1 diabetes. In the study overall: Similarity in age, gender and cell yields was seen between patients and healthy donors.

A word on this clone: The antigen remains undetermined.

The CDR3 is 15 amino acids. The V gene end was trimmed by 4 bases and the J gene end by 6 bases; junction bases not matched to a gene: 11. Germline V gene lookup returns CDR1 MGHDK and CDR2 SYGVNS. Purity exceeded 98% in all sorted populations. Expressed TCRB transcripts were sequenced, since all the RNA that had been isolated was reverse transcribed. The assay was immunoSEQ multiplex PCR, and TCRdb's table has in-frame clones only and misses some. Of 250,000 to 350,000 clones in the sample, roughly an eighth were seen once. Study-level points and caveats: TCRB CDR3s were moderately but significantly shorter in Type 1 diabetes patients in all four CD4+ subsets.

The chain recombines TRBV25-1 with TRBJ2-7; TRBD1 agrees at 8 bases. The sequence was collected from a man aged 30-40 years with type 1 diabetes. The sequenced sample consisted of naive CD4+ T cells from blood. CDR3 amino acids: CASSGLTGARLEQYF. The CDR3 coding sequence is TGTGCCAGCAGTGGGCTGACAGGGGCAAGGCTCGAGCAGTACTTC.